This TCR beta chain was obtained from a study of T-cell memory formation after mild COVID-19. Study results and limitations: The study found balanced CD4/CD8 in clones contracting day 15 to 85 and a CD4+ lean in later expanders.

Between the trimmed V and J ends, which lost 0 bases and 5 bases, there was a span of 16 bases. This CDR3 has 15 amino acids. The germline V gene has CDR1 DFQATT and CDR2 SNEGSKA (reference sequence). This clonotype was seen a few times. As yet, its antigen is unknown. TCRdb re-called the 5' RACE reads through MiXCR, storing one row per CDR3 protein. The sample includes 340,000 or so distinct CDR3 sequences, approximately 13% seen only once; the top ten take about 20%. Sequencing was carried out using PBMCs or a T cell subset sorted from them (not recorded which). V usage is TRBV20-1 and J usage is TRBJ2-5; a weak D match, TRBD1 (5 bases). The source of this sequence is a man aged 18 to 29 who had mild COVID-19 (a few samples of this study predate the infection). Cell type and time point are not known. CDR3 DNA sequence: TGCAGTGCTAGAGATATGGGGCGTGGCGTGGAGACCCAGTACTTC. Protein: CSARDMGRGVETQYF.